The present T cell receptor beta chain was sequenced within a study of cytomegalovirus exposure and HLA in healthy donors. Notes on the study in general: A few V segments could not be told apart, such as TRBV6-2 and TRBV6-3, and were left out. Reportedly, HLA-A and HLA-B alleles of most subjects were accurately predicted from TCR beta. On later analysis, the bulk of CMV-associated TCR beta chains appeared to be HLA-restricted. Later genetic work tied a missense DCLRE1C variant to beta-chain V and J trimming.

Amplification used 60 Vbeta primers and 13 Jbeta primers. The repertoire was sequenced with immunoSEQ multiplex PCR; TCRdb's copy has only in-frame clones and lacks some. The sample carries around 170,000 clones, over 65% recorded once. Turning to this clone: Its target is not known.

The trim removed 6 bases at V and 0 bases at J, leaving 6 bases unmatched. Germline CDR1 is MNHEY and CDR2 is SMNVEV (reference sequence). The CDR3 has 17 residues. Sequenced material: PBMCs. This receptor was taken from a woman aged 45-60 years in good health and CMV-seropositive. The V and J genes are TRBV27 and TRBJ2-2; the match to TRBD2 covers 11 bases. The CDR3 DNA sequence: TGTGCCAGCAGACTACTAGCGGGGGTTACGAACACCGGGGAGCTGTTTTTT. This encodes CASRLLAGVTNTGELFF.